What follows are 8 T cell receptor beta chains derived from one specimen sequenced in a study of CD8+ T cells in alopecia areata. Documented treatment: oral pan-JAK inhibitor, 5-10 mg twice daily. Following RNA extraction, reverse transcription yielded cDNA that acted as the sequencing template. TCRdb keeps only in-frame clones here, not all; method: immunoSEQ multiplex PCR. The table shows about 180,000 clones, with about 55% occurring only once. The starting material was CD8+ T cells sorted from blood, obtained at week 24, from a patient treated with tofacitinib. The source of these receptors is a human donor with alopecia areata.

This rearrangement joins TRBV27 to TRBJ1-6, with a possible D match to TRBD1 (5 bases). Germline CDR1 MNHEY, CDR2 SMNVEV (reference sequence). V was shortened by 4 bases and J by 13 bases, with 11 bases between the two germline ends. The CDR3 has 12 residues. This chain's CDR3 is CASSWGLGPLHF. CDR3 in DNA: TGTGCCAGCAGTTGGGGCCTTGGGCCCCTCCACTTT.

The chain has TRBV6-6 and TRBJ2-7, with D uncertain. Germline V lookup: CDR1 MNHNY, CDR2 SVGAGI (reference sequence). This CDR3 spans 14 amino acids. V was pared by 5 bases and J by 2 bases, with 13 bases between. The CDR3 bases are TGTGCCAGCAGTCCCTCTTCGTCGGCCTACGAGCAGTACTTC. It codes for CASSPSSSAYEQYF.

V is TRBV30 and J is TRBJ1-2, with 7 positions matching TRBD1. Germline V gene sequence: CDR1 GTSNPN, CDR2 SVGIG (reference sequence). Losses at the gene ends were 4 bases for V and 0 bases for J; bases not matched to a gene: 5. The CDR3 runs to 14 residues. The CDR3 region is CAWNRDSANYGYTF. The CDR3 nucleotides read TGTGCCTGGAACCGGGACAGCGCTAACTATGGCTACACCTTC.

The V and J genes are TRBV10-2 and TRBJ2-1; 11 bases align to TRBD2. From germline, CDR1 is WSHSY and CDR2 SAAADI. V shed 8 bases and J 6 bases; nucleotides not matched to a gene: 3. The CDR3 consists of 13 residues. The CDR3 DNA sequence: TGCGCCAGCGGGACTAGCGGTTCCAATGAGCAGTTCTTC. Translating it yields CASGTSGSNEQFF.

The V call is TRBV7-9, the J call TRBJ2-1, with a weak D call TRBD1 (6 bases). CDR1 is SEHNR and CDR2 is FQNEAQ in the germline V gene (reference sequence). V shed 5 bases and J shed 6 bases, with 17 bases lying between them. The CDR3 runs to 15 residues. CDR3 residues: CASSPGASGANEQFF. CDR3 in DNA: TGTGCCAGCAGCCCTGGGGCGTCAGGGGCCAATGAGCAGTTCTTC.

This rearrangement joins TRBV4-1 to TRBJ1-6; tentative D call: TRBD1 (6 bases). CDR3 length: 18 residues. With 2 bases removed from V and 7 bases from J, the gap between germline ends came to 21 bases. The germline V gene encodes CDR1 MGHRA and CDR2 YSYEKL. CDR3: CASSQYLLEDRANSPLHF. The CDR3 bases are TGCGCCAGCAGCCAATACCTTTTGGAGGACAGAGCCAATTCACCCCTCCACTTT.

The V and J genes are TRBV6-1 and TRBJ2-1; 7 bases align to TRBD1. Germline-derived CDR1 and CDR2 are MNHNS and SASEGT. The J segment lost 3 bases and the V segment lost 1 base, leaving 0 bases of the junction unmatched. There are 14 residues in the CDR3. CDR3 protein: CASSEGDSYNEQFF. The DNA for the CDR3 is TGTGCCAGCAGTGAAGGGGACAGCTACAATGAGCAGTTCTTC.

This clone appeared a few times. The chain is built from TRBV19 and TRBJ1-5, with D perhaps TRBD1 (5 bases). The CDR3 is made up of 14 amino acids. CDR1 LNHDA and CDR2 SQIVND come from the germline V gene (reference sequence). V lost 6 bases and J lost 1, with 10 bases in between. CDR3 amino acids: CASSLGGSNQPQHF. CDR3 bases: TGTGCCAGTAGCCTTGGGGGGAGCAATCAGCCCCAGCATTTT.